This T cell receptor beta chain was identified in a study of OX40 agonist ivuxolimab in advanced cancers. Looking at the study overall: It was permissible to have had prior anti-PD-1, anti-PD-L1 or anti-CTLA-4 therapy, and over 35% had some.

Method: immunoSEQ multiplex PCR; TCRdb's copy keeps in-frame clones and lacks some. The data show almost 15,000 clones, around 80% seen once. This clone was found a few times. The TCR was taken from an adult with an advanced solid tumor such as melanoma, head and neck, liver or kidney cancer. Sample: CD4+ or CD8+ T cells sorted from blood, taken in a trial of the OX40 agonist ivuxolimab.

CDR3 sequence: CASSVYNEQFF. CDR3 bases: TGTGCCAGCAGTGTTTACAATGAGCAGTTCTTC. The V gene is TRBV6-5, the J gene TRBJ2-1, with unresolved D. CDR1 and CDR2 (germline): MNHEY, SVGAGI. Trimming took off 5 bases at V and 4 bases at J, with 3 bases between the two ends. This CDR3 spans 11 amino acids.